Following are 10 T cell receptor beta chains from one sample sequenced in a study of Tregs in tolerant kidney transplant recipients. Sequencing was performed with immunoSEQ multiplex PCR; in TCRdb, only in-frame clones are kept and a portion is missing. This repertoire includes 6,400 or so clones. Recipients received nonmyeloablative bone marrow transplants from related graft donors, with transient mixed chimerism. The material was CD8+ T cells from blood (PBMCs), obtained 12 months after the transplant. The receptor set was obtained from a human patient who received a combined kidney and bone marrow transplant. Some of the T cells may derive from the graft donor.

To note about this clone: Sequencing ends 3 residues short of the CDR3 end; the germline J gene provides the rest. The rearrangement uses TRBV20-1 and TRBJ2-7, with TRBD2 matching 7 bases. V shed 3 bases and J 0 bases; nucleotides not matched to a gene: 5. CDR3 length equals 14 residues. Germline V CDR1 and CDR2: DFQATT, SNEGSKA (reference sequence). CDR3 DNA, as far as it was read: TGCAGTGCTAGGGCGCTAGCGGCCTCCTACGAG. Translated: CSARALAASYE. From start to end, the CDR3 is CSARALAASYEQYF.

A remark on this clone: The read comes to an end 3 residues before the CDR3 does, leaving the germline J gene to fill in the end. The rearrangement links TRBV7-9 to TRBJ1-6, with 11 bases aligning to TRBD1. The CDR3 has 14 residues. Germline V gives CDR1 SEHNR, CDR2 FQNEAQ (reference sequence). Unmatched junction bases numbered 6, after V lost 8 bases and J lost 9 bases. The CDR3 spells CASGEDRGLSPLHF. The CDR3 bases that were read are TGTGCCAGCGGGGAGGACAGGGGGCTTTCACCC.

Details on this clone: The observed sequence ends 3 residues before the CDR3 terminus, with the missing tail filled in from the germline J gene. The rearrangement uses TRBV11-1 and TRBJ2-1, with 8 bases matching TRBD2. Germline V lookup: CDR1 SGHAT, CDR2 FQDESV (reference sequence). This CDR3 is 15 amino acids long. The J segment lost 6 bases and the V segment lost 2 bases, leaving 6 bases of the junction unmatched. The covered CDR3 bases are TGTGCCAGCAGCTTAAGCGCGGGAGGACTCAATGAG. This translates into CASSLSAGGLNE. The CDR3, in full, reads CASSLSAGGLNEQFF.

Comment on this clone: The sequenced fragment ends 3 residues before the CDR3 boundary, so the rest is inferred from the germline J gene. V is TRBV18 and J is TRBJ2-1; the match to TRBD2 covers 7 bases. The CDR3 spans 16 residues. The germline V gene has CDR1 KGHSH and CDR2 LQKENI. J lost 2 bases, V lost 3 bases, and 7 bases had no gene match. The CDR3 loop reads CASSPRAGVAYNEQFF. The CDR3 bases that were read are TGTGCCAGCTCACCTAGGGCGGGAGTCGCCTACAATGAG.

Regarding this clone: The CDR3 is cut off 3 residues early in the read; its end comes from the germline J gene. The chain is built from TRBV5-8 and TRBJ2-2; tentative D call: TRBD1 (5 bases). Germline CDR1 SGHTS, CDR2 YDEGEE. The CDR3 length is 13 residues. Trimming cost V 4 bases and J 9 bases, with 13 bases left between them. CDR3 in amino acids: CASSLRTGRELFF. CDR3 DNA, as far as it was read: TGTGCCAGCAGCCTCAGAACAGGCCGGGAG.

Regarding this clone: The read halts 3 residues ahead of the CDR3 end, with the missing end drawn from the germline J gene. The V call is TRBV6-2 or TRBV6-3, the J call TRBJ2-1; no clear D gene. The CDR3 sequence is 15 residues long. CDR1 and CDR2 from the germline V gene are MNHEY and SVGEGT. Trimming took 3 bases from V and 5 from J, leaving 14 bases between them. The CDR3 is CASSYPPGSNNEQFF. The covered CDR3 bases are TGTGCCAGCAGTTATCCGCCAGGAAGTAACAATGAG.

CDR3 loop: CASSPQGYSNQPQHF. The DNA read from the CDR3 is TGTGCCAGCTCACCACAGGGTTATAGCAATCAGCCC. The rearrangement links TRBV18 to TRBJ1-5; D is unresolved. The read ends 3 residues before the CDR3 terminus; that terminus is restored from the germline J gene. The CDR3 sequence is 15 residues long. V was cut by 1 base and J by 0 bases, with 7 bases left in between. Germline CDR1 reads KGHSH; CDR2 reads LQKENI.

To note about this clone: The CDR3 end is not reached by the read, which stops 3 residues before it; the germline J gene fills it in. V is TRBV19 and J is TRBJ2-5, with 8 bases matching TRBD2. V dropped 5 bases and J dropped 3; count of bases not matched to a gene: 5. CDR1 and CDR2 from the germline V gene are LNHDA and SQIVND (reference sequence). The CDR3 extends over 14 amino acids. The covered CDR3 bases are TGTGCCAGTAGTTGGGCAGCGGGAGAAGAGACC. As protein: CASSWAAGEET. The entire CDR3 protein reads CASSWAAGEETQYF.

This CDR3 is CASSLNEDEQFF. CDR3 bases read: TGTGCCAGCAGCTTAAACGAGGATGAG. The genes are TRBV7-9 and TRBJ2-1; no firm D call. The read stops 3 residues short of the end of the CDR3; the missing end is completed from the germline J gene. CDR3 length: 12 residues. In germline, CDR1 is SEHNR, CDR2 FQNEAQ (reference sequence). V lost 2 bases to trimming and J lost 8 bases, with 7 bases between them.

In the case of this clone: The read terminates 3 residues before the CDR3 end, so the remaining end is supplied by the germline J gene. V and J are TRBV10-3 and TRBJ1-4, with 11 bases identical to TRBD1. V lost 5 bases and J lost 7; bases outside the gene matches: 3. Looked up from germline, CDR1 is ENHRY and CDR2 is SYGVKD. CDR3 length: 14 amino acids. The CDR3 here is CAISPGTGGEKLFF. The sequenced part of the CDR3 DNA is TGTGCCATCAGTCCCGGGACAGGGGGTGAAAAA.